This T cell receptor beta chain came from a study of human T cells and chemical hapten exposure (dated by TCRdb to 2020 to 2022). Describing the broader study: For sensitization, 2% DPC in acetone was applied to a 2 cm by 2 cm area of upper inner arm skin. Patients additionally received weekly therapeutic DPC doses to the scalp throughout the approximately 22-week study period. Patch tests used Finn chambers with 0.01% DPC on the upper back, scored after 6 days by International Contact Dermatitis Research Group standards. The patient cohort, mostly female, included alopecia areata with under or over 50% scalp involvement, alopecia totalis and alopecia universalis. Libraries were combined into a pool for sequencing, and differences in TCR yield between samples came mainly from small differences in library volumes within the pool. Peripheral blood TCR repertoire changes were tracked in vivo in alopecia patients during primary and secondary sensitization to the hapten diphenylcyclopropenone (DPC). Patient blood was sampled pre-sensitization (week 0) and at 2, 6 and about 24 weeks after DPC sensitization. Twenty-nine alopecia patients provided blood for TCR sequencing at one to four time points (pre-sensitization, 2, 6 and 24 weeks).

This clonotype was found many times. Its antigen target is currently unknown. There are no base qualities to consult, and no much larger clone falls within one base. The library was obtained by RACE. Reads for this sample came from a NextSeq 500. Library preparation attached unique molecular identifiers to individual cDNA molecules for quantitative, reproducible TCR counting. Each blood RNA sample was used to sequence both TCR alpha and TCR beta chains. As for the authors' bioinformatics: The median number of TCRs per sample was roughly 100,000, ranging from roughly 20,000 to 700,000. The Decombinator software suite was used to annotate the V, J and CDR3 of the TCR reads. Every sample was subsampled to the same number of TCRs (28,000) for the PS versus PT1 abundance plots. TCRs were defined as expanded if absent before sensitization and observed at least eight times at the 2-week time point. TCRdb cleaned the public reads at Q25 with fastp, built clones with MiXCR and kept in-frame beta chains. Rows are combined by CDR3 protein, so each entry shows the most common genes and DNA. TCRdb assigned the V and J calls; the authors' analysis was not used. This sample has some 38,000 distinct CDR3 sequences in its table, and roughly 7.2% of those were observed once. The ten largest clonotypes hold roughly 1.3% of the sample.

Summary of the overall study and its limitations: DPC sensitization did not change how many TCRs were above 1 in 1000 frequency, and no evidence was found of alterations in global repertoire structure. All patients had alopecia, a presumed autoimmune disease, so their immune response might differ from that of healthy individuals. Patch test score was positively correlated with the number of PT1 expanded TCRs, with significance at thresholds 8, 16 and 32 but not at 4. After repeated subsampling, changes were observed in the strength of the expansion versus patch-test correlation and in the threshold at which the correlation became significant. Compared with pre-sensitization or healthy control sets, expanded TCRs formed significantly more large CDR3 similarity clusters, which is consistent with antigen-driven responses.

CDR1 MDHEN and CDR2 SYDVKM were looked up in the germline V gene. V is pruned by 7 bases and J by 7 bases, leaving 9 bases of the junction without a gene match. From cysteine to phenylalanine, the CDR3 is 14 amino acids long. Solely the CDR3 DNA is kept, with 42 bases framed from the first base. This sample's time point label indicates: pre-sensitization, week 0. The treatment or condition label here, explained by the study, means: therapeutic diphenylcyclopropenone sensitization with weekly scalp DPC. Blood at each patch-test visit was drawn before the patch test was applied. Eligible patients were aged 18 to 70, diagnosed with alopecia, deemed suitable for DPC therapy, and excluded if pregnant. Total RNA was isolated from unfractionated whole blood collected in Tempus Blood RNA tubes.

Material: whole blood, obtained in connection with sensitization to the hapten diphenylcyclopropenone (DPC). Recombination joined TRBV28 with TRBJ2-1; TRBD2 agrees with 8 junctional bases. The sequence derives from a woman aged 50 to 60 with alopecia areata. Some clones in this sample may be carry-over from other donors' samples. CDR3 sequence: CASITGGPKNEQFF. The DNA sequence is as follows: TGTGCCAGCATCACGGGGGGGCCCAAGAATGAGCAGTTCTTC.